These 22 T cell receptor beta chains were sequenced from one sample in a study of CXCR3-negative and CXCR3-positive naive CD8 T cells. UMI-labeled TRB cDNA libraries were prepared by 5' RACE. TCRdb re-called the 5' RACE reads and shows each CDR3 protein once, DNA omitted. This table holds approximately 66,000 distinct CDR3 sequences. The sample consisted of naive CXCR3- CD8+ T cells from blood. Subset noted: CD45RO-CCR7+CD27+CD95- naive CD8+ T cells lacking CXCR3 (TNR3-). The receptors were sampled from a human donor in good health. Some clones in this sample may be carry-over from other donors' samples.

This chain connects TRBV27 to TRBJ2-3; TCRdb indicates TRBD1, and absent DNA this call remains unverified. In germline, CDR1 is MNHEY, CDR2 SMNVEV (reference sequence). This CDR3 contains 14 residues. The CDR3 here is CASSSGQLTDTQYF.

This rearrangement joins TRBV15 to TRBJ1-5. The CDR3 loop spans 14 amino acids. The V gene's germline CDR1 is LNHNV and CDR2 YYDKDF (reference sequence). This chain's CDR3 is CATSRGILGQPQHF.

V and J are TRBV6-2 or TRBV6-3 and TRBJ2-2; there is no DNA to check the TCRdb D call of TRBD1. Looked up from germline, CDR1 is MNHEY and CDR2 is SVGEGT. CDR3 length equals 14 residues. The chain's CDR3 is CASSYTGYTGELFF.

The chain employs TRBV28 and TRBJ2-3; TCRdb gives TRBD1 as the D gene, but with no DNA this cannot be confirmed. The CDR3 covers 15 residues. Germline lookup yields CDR1 MDHEN and CDR2 SYDVKM. The CDR3 here is CASSFNGEPTDTQYF.

The rearrangement joins TRBV5-1 to TRBJ2-1; TCRdb's D call of TRBD2 is untestable without DNA. The CDR3 is 15 residues long. Germline CDR1 reads SGHRS; CDR2 reads YFSETQ. CDR3 residues: CASSLVGGSVNEQFF. Combining the CDR3 with reference TRBV5-1 and TRBJ2-1 gives the whole variable domain KAGVTQTPRYLIKTRGQQVTLSCSPISGHRSVSWYQQTPGQGLQFLFEYFSETQRNKGNFPGRFSGRQFSNSRSEMNVSTLELGDSALYLCASSLVGGSVNEQFFGPGTRLTVL.

J is TRBJ1-4 and V is TRBV23-1; the D call from TCRdb, TRBD1, cannot be confirmed without DNA. TRBV23-1 is treated as an ORF (open reading frame) with a function not yet certain. This CDR3 has 15 residues. The chain's CDR3 is CASSPPGPRNEKLFF.

This rearrangement joins TRBV28 to TRBJ2-7; TCRdb names TRBD2, which stays unverified in the absence of DNA. The germline CDR1 and CDR2 sequences are MDHEN and SYDVKM. The CDR3 has 14 amino acids. This CDR3 reads CASSLLSGGYEQYF.

The chain's CDR3 is CASSLSAGYNNEQFF. This chain links TRBV28 with TRBJ2-1; checking the TCRdb D call of TRBD2 is not possible without DNA. This CDR3 is 15 amino acids long. Per germline, CDR1 MDHEN and CDR2 SYDVKM.

The V call is TRBV4-2, the J call TRBJ2-1; TCRdb returns TRBD1, unconfirmable since there is no DNA. There are 18 residues in the CDR3. Germline V lookup: CDR1 LGHNA, CDR2 YNFKEQ. This CDR3 reads CASSQEGGSGQAYNEQFF.

This clonotype counts as medium-sized (0.01 to 0.1%) by frequency. The chain joins TRBV10-1 to TRBJ2-2; the D call of TRBD1 rests on TCRdb alone, since no DNA is present to check it. The CDR3 has 14 amino acids. Germline assignment: CDR1 WNHNN and CDR2 SYGVQD (reference sequence). The chain's CDR3 is CASSNRGGPGELFF.

The rearrangement uses TRBV6-5 and TRBJ2-4; the TRBD2 assignment by TCRdb is unverifiable without DNA. This CDR3 is 19 amino acids long. Germline assignment: CDR1 MNHEY and CDR2 SVGAGI. CDR3 region: CASSYSIGTSGLAKNIQYF.

V and J are TRBV5-1 and TRBJ1-1; TCRdb lists TRBD1, though no DNA is available to test this call. This CDR3 has 14 amino acids. CDR1 is SGHRS and CDR2 is YFSETQ in the germline V gene. The CDR3: CASSYPRGGGEAFF. Using reference TRBV5-1 and TRBJ1-1 for the parts outside the CDR3, the full variable domain is KAGVTQTPRYLIKTRGQQVTLSCSPISGHRSVSWYQQTPGQGLQFLFEYFSETQRNKGNFPGRFSGRQFSNSRSEMNVSTLELGDSALYLCASSYPRGGGEAFFGQGTRLTVV.

The CDR3 loop reads CASSLLADSYEQYF. The chain uses TRBV5-1 and TRBJ2-7. Germline-derived CDR1 and CDR2 are SGHRS and YFSETQ. CDR3 length: 14 residues.

The chain uses TRBV24-1 and TRBJ2-1. This CDR3 region has 12 residues. From germline, CDR1 is KGHDR and CDR2 SFDVKD. CDR3 in amino acids: CATSDSDAEKFF.

V is TRBV12-3 or TRBV12-4 and J is TRBJ2-3; there is no DNA to check the TCRdb D call of TRBD2. This CDR3 has 15 residues. The CDR3 region is CASSLFSESPDTQYF.

The genes are TRBV28 and TRBJ2-2; the TCRdb call, TRBD1, lacks DNA for checking. CDR1 and CDR2 from the germline V gene are MDHEN and SYDVKM. This CDR3 contains 17 residues. This CDR3 is CASSPSGRQLTTGELFF.

The chain recombines TRBV20-1 with TRBJ2-7; checking the TCRdb D call of TRBD2 is not possible without DNA. The CDR3 runs 13 residues. The germline V gene has CDR1 DFQATT and CDR2 SNEGSKA (reference sequence). The chain's CDR3 is CSARVLASYEQYF.

This chain uses TRBV11-2 with TRBJ2-3; the TCRdb D gene call, TRBD2, has no DNA to confirm it. This CDR3 comprises 17 residues. CDR1 and CDR2 (germline): SGHAT, FQNNGV. The CDR3 sequence is CASSLGGGIVPKDTQYF.

This CDR3 is CASSDSPGAPNTGELFF. The rearrangement uses TRBV9 and TRBJ2-2. Germline CDR1 is SGDLS and CDR2 is YYNGEE. This CDR3 is built from 17 residues.

This chain connects TRBV5-1 to TRBJ2-1; TCRdb's assignment of TRBD2 cannot be checked, as there is no DNA. The CDR3 runs 16 residues. Germline V gene sequence: CDR1 SGHRS, CDR2 YFSETQ. The CDR3 loop reads CASSLWTSGPYNEQFF.

This chain links TRBV4-1 with TRBJ2-1. CDR1 MGHRA and CDR2 YSYEKL come from the germline V gene. This CDR3 has 16 amino acids. The CDR3 reads CASSQDWASGYNEQFF.

The CDR3 sequence: CSGTVSSYNEQFF. The gene calls are TRBV29-1 and TRBJ2-1; TCRdb reports TRBD1, a call that lacks DNA to check it against. The CDR3 length is 13 residues. Germline values: CDR1 SQVTM, CDR2 ANQGSEA.